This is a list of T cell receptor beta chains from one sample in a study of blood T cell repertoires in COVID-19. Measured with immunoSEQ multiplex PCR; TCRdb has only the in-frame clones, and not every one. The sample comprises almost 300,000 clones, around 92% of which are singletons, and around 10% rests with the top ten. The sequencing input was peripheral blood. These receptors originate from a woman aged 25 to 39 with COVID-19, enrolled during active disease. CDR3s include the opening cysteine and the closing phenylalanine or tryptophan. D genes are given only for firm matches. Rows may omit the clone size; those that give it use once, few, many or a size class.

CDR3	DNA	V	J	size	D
CASGAGYGYTF	TGTGCTAGTGGGGCGGGTTATGGCTACACCTTC	TRBV12-5	TRBJ1-2	once	.
CASSLGQVVHYGYTF	TGTGCCAGCAGCTTAGGCCAGGTGGTTCACTATGGCTACACCTTC	TRBV11-2	TRBJ1-2	.	.
CASSLQGYEQYF	TGCGCCAGCAGCTTACAGGGCTACGAGCAGTACTTC	TRBV5-1	TRBJ2-7	.	.
CSVSGGSYEQYF	TGCAGCGTATCAGGGGGCTCCTACGAGCAGTACTTC	TRBV29-1	TRBJ2-7	.	TRBD1
CATSRDHKRTLYNEQFF	TGTGCCACCAGCAGAGATCACAAGCGGACGCTCTACAATGAGCAGTTCTTC	TRBV15	TRBJ2-1	.	.
CASSRDRDNNSPLHF	TGCGCCAGCAGCCGTGACCGGGACAATAATTCACCCCTCCACTTT	TRBV4-1	TRBJ1-6	.	.
CASSQNFSPVYEQYF	TGTGCCAGCAGCCAAAACTTTTCTCCCGTGTACGAGCAGTACTTC	TRBV3-1/TRBV3-2	TRBJ2-7	.	.
CASSDRDRSSYEQYF	TGTGCCAGCAGCGACCGGGACAGGAGCTCCTACGAGCAGTACTTC	TRBV13	TRBJ2-7	.	TRBD1
CASSLLSGDTQYF	TGTGCCAGCAGTCTCCTTTCGGGAGATACGCAGTATTTT	TRBV12-3/TRBV12-4	TRBJ2-3	.	.
CAISESRTSGYNEQFF	TGTGCCATCAGTGAGTCCAGGACTAGCGGGTACAATGAGCAGTTCTTC	TRBV10-3	TRBJ2-1	.	TRBD2
CASSRDLLTDTQYF	TGTGCCAGTAGTCGGGACTTGTTAACAGATACGCAGTATTTT	TRBV19	TRBJ2-3	.	.
CASSHGVEQYF	TGTGCCAGCAGTCACGGGGTCGAGCAGTACTTC	TRBV27	TRBJ2-7	.	.
CASSWGGLNTEAFF	TGTGCCAGCAGCTGGGGGGGCCTGAACACTGAAGCTTTCTTT	TRBV5-6	TRBJ1-1	.	.
CASSILQSGEAFF	TGTGCCAGTAGTATCCTTCAATCCGGTGAGGCTTTCTTT	TRBV19	TRBJ1-1	.	.
CASSFAGTGGVAFF	TGTGCCAGCAGCTTCGCCGGGACAGGGGGCGTAGCTTTCTTT	TRBV7-2	TRBJ1-1	.	TRBD1
CASSLSRPNEKLFF	TGTGCCAGCAGCTTAAGCAGGCCGAATGAAAAACTGTTTTTT	TRBV7-9	TRBJ1-4	.	.
CASSSGPRQGETQYF	TGCGCCAGCAGCTCCGGGCCGAGACAGGGAGAGACCCAGTACTTC	TRBV5-1	TRBJ2-5	few	TRBD1
CATLAGLGRGNQPQHF	TGTGCCACCTTAGCCGGGTTAGGAAGGGGTAATCAGCCCCAGCATTTT	TRBV19	TRBJ1-5	.	.
CVSSLQGFGEQYF	TGTGTCAGCAGCCTACAGGGGTTCGGGGAGCAGTACTTC	TRBV14	TRBJ2-7	.	TRBD1
CASSSQGVLNYGYTF	TGTGCCAGCAGCTCCCAGGGCGTTCTTAACTATGGCTACACCTTC	TRBV5-6	TRBJ1-2	.	.
CASSRAGQEYGYTF	TGTGCCAGCAGCCGGGCCGGACAGGAATATGGCTACACCTTC	TRBV5-6	TRBJ1-2	.	TRBD1
CASSQSNSYEQYF	TGTGCCAGCAGTCAGTCGAACTCCTACGAGCAGTACTTC	TRBV12-3/TRBV12-4	TRBJ2-7	few	.
CASSANSPLHF	TGTGCCAGCAGTGCGAATTCACCCCTCCACTTT	TRBV28	TRBJ1-6	.	.
CASSFGTDYGYTF	TGTGCCAGCAGCTTTGGCACCGACTATGGCTACACCTTC	TRBV7-9	TRBJ1-2	.	.
CASSLGQGYLGGSPLHF	TGTGCCAGCAGCCTGGGACAGGGTTATTTAGGGGGATCACCCCTCCACTTT	TRBV7-9	TRBJ1-6	.	TRBD1
CASSQAGQGARTGELFF	TGTGCCAGCAGCCAGGCGGGACAGGGGGCGCGAACCGGGGAGCTGTTTTTT	TRBV3-1/TRBV3-2	TRBJ2-2	.	TRBD1
CSVAQVLNTEAFF	TGCAGCGTTGCACAGGTATTGAACACTGAAGCTTTCTTT	TRBV29-1	TRBJ1-1	.	.
CASSQDPYSTDTQYF	TGCGCCAGCAGCCAAGACCCCTACAGCACAGATACGCAGTATTTT	TRBV4-1	TRBJ2-3	.	.
CASSLDLERIGRRLLYEQYF	TGTGCCAGCAGCTTAGATTTGGAGCGGATAGGGAGACGGCTACTCTACGAGCAGTACTTC	TRBV11-2	TRBJ2-7	.	.
CASSRNRGPALQPQHF	TGTGCCAGCAGCCGAAACAGGGGCCCTGCCCTTCAGCCCCAGCATTTT	TRBV4-2	TRBJ1-5	.	TRBD1
CATSGTGGQNYGYTF	TGTGCCACCAGTGGGACAGGGGGACAAAACTATGGCTACACCTTC	TRBV24-1	TRBJ1-2	.	TRBD1
CASRYRDRGAGYTF	TGCGCCAGCAGATACCGGGACAGGGGGGCTGGCTACACCTTC	TRBV5-1	TRBJ1-2	.	TRBD1
CASSYRWKDTQYF	TGTGCCAGTAGTTACAGGTGGAAAGATACGCAGTATTTT	TRBV19	TRBJ2-3	.	.
CASSSRQGTYYNSPLHF	TGTGCCAGTAGTAGTAGACAGGGGACCTACTATAATTCACCCCTCCACTTT	TRBV19	TRBJ1-6	.	TRBD1
CASSEAQGVYSYEQYF	TGTGCCAGCAGTGAAGCCCAGGGCGTTTACTCCTACGAGCAGTACTTC	TRBV6-1	TRBJ2-7	.	.
CASSFPGDLDYGYTF	TGTGCCAGCAGCTTTCCCGGGGATCTTGACTATGGCTACACCTTC	TRBV7-9	TRBJ1-2	.	.
CASSPTANEQFF	TGTGCCAGCAGTCCAACAGCAAATGAGCAGTTCTTC	TRBV12-3/TRBV12-4	TRBJ2-1	.	.
CASSPVAGVNSPLHF	TGTGCCAGCAGTCCCGTGGCGGGAGTGAATTCACCCCTCCACTTT	TRBV6-5	TRBJ1-6	.	.
CASSLGLAGNNEQFF	TGTGCCAGCAGTCTAGGACTAGCGGGGAACAATGAGCAGTTCTTC	TRBV3-1/TRBV3-2	TRBJ2-1	.	TRBD2
CASRRGGQGFSEQYF	TGTGCCAGCAGACGAGGGGGACAGGGGTTCTCCGAGCAGTACTTC	TRBV11-2	TRBJ2-7	.	TRBD1
CATSRTGAGETQYF	TGTGCCACCAGCAGGACAGGGGCGGGAGAGACCCAGTACTTC	TRBV15	TRBJ2-5	.	TRBD1
CASSLDGLKPQHF	TGCGCCAGCAGCTTGGACGGTTTAAAGCCCCAGCATTTT	TRBV5-1	TRBJ1-5	.	.
CASSVQGGTGSYEQYF	TGTGCCAGCAGTGTCCAAGGCGGGACAGGGTCCTACGAGCAGTACTTC	TRBV6-1	TRBJ2-7	.	TRBD1
CASSFAGGAYEQYF	TGTGCCAGCAGCTTCGCGGGGGGCGCCTACGAGCAGTACTTC	TRBV7-9	TRBJ2-7	.	TRBD2
CSVRQRMNTEAFF	TGCAGCGTGAGACAGAGAATGAACACTGAAGCTTTCTTT	TRBV29-1	TRBJ1-1	few	.
CASRATGEGYEQYF	TGTGCCAGCAGGGCCACAGGGGAAGGCTACGAGCAGTACTTC	TRBV6-5	TRBJ2-7	.	TRBD1
CASGVGGSYNEQFF	TGTGCCAGCGGGGTCGGGGGGTCCTACAATGAGCAGTTCTTC	TRBV2	TRBJ2-1	.	TRBD2
CATSRDGQLGDTQYF	TGTGCCACCAGCAGAGATGGGCAGCTGGGAGATACGCAGTATTTT	TRBV15	TRBJ2-3	.	.
CASSDSGRGSESYGYTF	TGCGCCAGCAGCGATTCTGGGCGGGGGAGCGAGAGCTATGGCTACACCTTC	TRBV5-1	TRBJ1-2	.	.
CASSPKPSGQGLNTEAFF	TGTGCCAGCAGCCCGAAACCGTCGGGACAGGGGTTGAACACTGAAGCTTTCTTT	TRBV4-2	TRBJ1-1	.	TRBD1
CASSIVRAYEQFF	TGTGCCAGCAGCATTGTCAGGGCATATGAGCAGTTCTTC	TRBV7-8	TRBJ2-1	.	.